This T cell receptor (beta chain) was identified during a study of T and B cells in COVID-19 patients. TRB was amplified from about 260-540 ng of blood genomic DNA. Multiplex PCR with BIOMED2 TRB-A/B primer pools amplified TRB rearrangements. Each CDR3 protein gets one entry after TCRdb re-called the multiplex PCR reads with MiXCR. The profile shows more than 11,000 distinct CDR3 sequences, approximately 28% of them singletons. Many counts were recorded for this clonotype. What it binds is not known. With 2 bases removed from V and 1 base from J, the gap between germline ends came to 19 bases. Germline V gives CDR1 MNHEY, CDR2 SMNVEV (reference sequence). The CDR3 totals 18 residues. General observations from the study: In COVID-19 patients, T cell receptor beta variable and joining gene use was reportedly strongly skewed. Symptomatic-phase blood samples from mildly ill patients and early samples from severe cases were scarce.

This TCR was recovered from a human donor who had recovered from COVID-19. The specimen sequenced was blood. V and J are TRBV27 and TRBJ2-3; a weak D match, TRBD1 (6 bases). CDR3: CASSLPTRRGGRTDTQYF. DNA for the CDR3: TGTGCCAGCAGTTTACCGACGCGCAGGGGCGGACGCACAGATACGCAGTATTTT.